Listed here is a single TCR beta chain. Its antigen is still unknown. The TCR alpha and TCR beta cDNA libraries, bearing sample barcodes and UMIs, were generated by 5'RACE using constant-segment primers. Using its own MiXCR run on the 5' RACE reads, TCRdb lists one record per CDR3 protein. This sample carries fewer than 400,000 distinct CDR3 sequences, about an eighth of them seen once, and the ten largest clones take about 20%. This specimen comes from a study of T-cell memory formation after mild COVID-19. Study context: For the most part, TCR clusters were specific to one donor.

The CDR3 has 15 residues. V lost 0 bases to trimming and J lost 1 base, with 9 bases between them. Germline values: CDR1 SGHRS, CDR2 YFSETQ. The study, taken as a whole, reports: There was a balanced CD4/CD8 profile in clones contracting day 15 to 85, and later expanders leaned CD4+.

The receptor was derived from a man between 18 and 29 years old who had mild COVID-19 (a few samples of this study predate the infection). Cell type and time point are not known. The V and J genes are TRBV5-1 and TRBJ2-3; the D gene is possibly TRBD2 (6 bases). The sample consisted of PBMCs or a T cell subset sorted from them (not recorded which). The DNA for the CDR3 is TGCGCCAGCAGCTTGGTTGGCGGGGGCACAGATACGCAGTATTTT. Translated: CASSLVGGGTDTQYF.